These T cell receptor beta chains were read from a single sample in a study of Ad26.COV2.S vaccination and SARS-CoV-2 variants. Profiling relied on immunoSEQ multiplex PCR, and the TCRdb table lists in-frame clones only, not all of them. The profile shows fewer than 600,000 clones, 80% to 90% of them singletons. Sequencing was performed on peripheral blood, taken in a trial of Ad26.COV2.S vaccine versus placebo. The receptors come from a person aged 18-65 years who received the Ad26.COV2.S COVID-19 vaccine or a placebo. The CDR3 runs from the conserved cysteine through the conserved F or W. The order of the fields is D gene, J gene, V gene, CDR3 DNA, CDR3 protein. A D gene is named only where the DNA matches it firmly.

- | TRBJ1-5 | TRBV7-2 | TGTGCCAGCAGCCCCCAGGGGACAAGCAATCAGCCCCAGCATTTT | CASSPQGTSNQPQHF
- | TRBJ2-7 | TRBV10-1 | TGCGCCAGCAGTGAGTCGATCGGGAGAGCCTACGAGCAGTACTTC | CASSESIGRAYEQYF
- | TRBJ1-6 | TRBV14 | TGTGCCAGCAGCCAAGTGGCGGGTTTTAATTCACCCCTCCACTTT | CASSQVAGFNSPLHF
TRBD2 | TRBJ2-1 | TRBV28 | TGTGCCAGCAGTTTGTACCCTAATAGCGGGTCAGGGAACAATGAGCAGTTCTTC | CASSLYPNSGSGNNEQFF
- | TRBJ2-1 | TRBV6-5 | TGTGCCAGCAGTTACGGGGGAAGCTCCTACAATGAGCAGTTCTTC | CASSYGGSSYNEQFF
TRBD1 | TRBJ2-2 | TRBV2 | TGTGCCAGCAGTGAAATGTATTCCTGGGACAGGGCCTTCATCAACACCGGGGAGCTGTTTTTT | CASSEMYSWDRAFINTGELFF
- | TRBJ1-1 | TRBV11-2 | TGTGCCAGCAGCTTAGTAGTAGCGGGGGAGACTGAAGCTTTCTTT | CASSLVVAGETEAFF
TRBD1 | TRBJ1-5 | TRBV19 | TGTGCCAGTACACAGGACAGGGCGTATCAGCCCCAGCATTTT | CASTQDRAYQPQHF
- | TRBJ2-3 | TRBV20-1 | TGCAGTGCTAGTCACCGGGACATTGCACCTAGCACAGATACGCAGTATTTT | CSASHRDIAPSTDTQYF
TRBD2 | TRBJ2-1 | TRBV15 | TGTGCCACCAGCAGAACCTACGGGACTAGCGGCAGAAGCTCCTACAATGAGCAGTTCTTC | CATSRTYGTSGRSSYNEQFF
- | TRBJ2-3 | TRBV4-2 | TGTGCCAGCAGCCAAGATCGGGGGGCAACAGATACGCAGTATTTT | CASSQDRGATDTQYF
TRBD2 | TRBJ2-5 | TRBV25-1 | TGTGCCAGCAGTGAAACTGGCACGGGGGGAGAGACCCAGTACTTC | CASSETGTGGETQYF
- | TRBJ2-7 | TRBV7-2 | TGTGCCAGCAGCTTACAGGGGACCTCCTACGAGCAGTACTTC | CASSLQGTSYEQYF
TRBD1 | TRBJ2-2 | TRBV30 | TGTGCCTGGAGTGTAAGGGGGCAGTTAACCGGGGAGCTGTTTTTT | CAWSVRGQLTGELFF
TRBD1 | TRBJ2-2 | TRBV6-2/TRBV6-3 | TGTGCCAGCAGTTACGAGGGCAGGGGGATCGGGGAGCTGTTTTTT | CASSYEGRGIGELFF
TRBD2 | TRBJ2-7 | TRBV5-5 | TGTGCCAGCAGCTCTGGACTAGCGGGGACCTCCTACGAGCAGTACTTC | CASSSGLAGTSYEQYF
- | TRBJ1-1 | TRBV4-3 | TGCGCCAGCAGCCAAGCAAAGAACACTGAAGCTTTCTTT | CASSQAKNTEAFF
TRBD1 | TRBJ2-7 | TRBV18 | TGTGCCAGCTCACCACGACCGACACAGGGGGCCTACGAGCAGTACTTC | CASSPRPTQGAYEQYF
TRBD1 | TRBJ1-1 | TRBV7-9 | TGTGCCAGCAGCTTGAGGGCAGGGGGCAAAGCTTTCTTT | CASSLRAGGKAFF
- | TRBJ1-2 | TRBV28 | TGTGGGGCAGGCTATGGCTACACCTTC | CGAGYGYTF
TRBD2 | TRBJ2-1 | TRBV19 | TGTGCCAGTAGTATTCAAGCGGGAGGCTCCTACAATGAGCAGTTCTTC | CASSIQAGGSYNEQFF
- | TRBJ2-3 | TRBV14 | TGTGCCAGCAGCATCGGCACTGCTAGCACAGATACGCAGTATTTT | CASSIGTASTDTQYF
- | TRBJ2-7 | TRBV7-6 | TGTGCCAGCAGCTTAGCGAAATCAGATTCCTACGAGCAGTACTTC | CASSLAKSDSYEQYF
- | TRBJ1-6 | TRBV6-1 | TGTGCCAGCAGTGAACGGAGGAGATATAATTCACCCCTCCACTTT | CASSERRRYNSPLHF
- | TRBJ2-7 | TRBV27 | TGTGCCAGCAGTTTATACCCCGCCTACGAGCAGTACTTC | CASSLYPAYEQYF
TRBD1 | TRBJ2-7 | TRBV30 | TGTGCCTGGAGTGGAACAGGGGCGTACTACGAGCAGTACTTC | CAWSGTGAYYEQYF
TRBD1 | TRBJ1-2 | TRBV24-1 | TGTGCCACCAGTGACCCGGGACAGGACTACTATGGCTACACCTTC | CATSDPGQDYYGYTF
- | TRBJ2-5 | TRBV30 | TGTGCCTGGAGTAGGCTTAAAGAGACCCAGTACTTC | CAWSRLKETQYF
- | TRBJ1-6 | TRBV3-1/TRBV3-2 | TGTGCCAGCAGCCGTTCAGGGATGAGCGGTTCACCCCTCCACTTT | CASSRSGMSGSPLHF
TRBD1 | TRBJ1-5 | TRBV5-5 | TGTGCCAGCAGCTTCATTGCAGGGGGGAATCAGCCCCAGCATTTT | CASSFIAGGNQPQHF
- | TRBJ1-2 | TRBV5-6 | TGTGCCAGCAGCTTGGTTAGTCCGTATGGCTACACCTTC | CASSLVSPYGYTF
- | TRBJ2-4 | TRBV3-1/TRBV3-2 | TGTGCCAGCAGCCAACAGGGAGTCAGAAACATTCAGTACTTC | CASSQQGVRNIQYF
- | TRBJ2-5 | TRBV28 | TGTGCCAGCAGTTTTCTAGCCCTCAGGACCAACGACCCAAGCCAAGAGACCCAGTACTTC | CASSFLALRTNDPSQETQYF